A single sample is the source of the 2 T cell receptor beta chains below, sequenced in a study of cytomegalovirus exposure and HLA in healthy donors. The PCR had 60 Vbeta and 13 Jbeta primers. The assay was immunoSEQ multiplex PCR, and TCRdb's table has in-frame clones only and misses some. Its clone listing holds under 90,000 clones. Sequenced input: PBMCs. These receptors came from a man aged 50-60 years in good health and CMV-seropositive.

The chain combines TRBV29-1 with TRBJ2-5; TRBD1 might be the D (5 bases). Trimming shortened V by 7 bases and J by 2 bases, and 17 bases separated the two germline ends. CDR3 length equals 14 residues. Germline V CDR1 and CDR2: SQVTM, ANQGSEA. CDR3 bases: TGCAGCGCCCGCCTAGGGGATTATCAAGAGACCCAGTACTTC. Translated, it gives CSARLGDYQETQYF.

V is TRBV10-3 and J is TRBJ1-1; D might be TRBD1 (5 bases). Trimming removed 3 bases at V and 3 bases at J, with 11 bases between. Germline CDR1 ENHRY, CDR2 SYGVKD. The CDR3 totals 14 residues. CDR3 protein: CAISDPGLHTEAFF. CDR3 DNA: TGTGCCATCAGTGACCCAGGGCTACACACTGAAGCTTTCTTT.